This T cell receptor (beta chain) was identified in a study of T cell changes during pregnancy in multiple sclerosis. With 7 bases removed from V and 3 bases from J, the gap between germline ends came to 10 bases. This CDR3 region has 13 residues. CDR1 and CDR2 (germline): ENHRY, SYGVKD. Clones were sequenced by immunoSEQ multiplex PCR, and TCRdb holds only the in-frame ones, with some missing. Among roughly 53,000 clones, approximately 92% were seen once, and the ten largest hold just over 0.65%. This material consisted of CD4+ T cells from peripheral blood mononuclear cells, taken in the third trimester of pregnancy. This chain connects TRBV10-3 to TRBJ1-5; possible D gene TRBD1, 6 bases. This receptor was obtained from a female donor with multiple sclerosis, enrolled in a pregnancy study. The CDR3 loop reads CAINQGSNQPQHF. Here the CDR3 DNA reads TGTGCCATCAACCAGGGGTCCAATCAGCCCCAGCATTTT.